This entry lists 30 T cell receptor beta chains sequenced from one sample in a study of cytomegalovirus exposure and HLA in healthy donors. A multiplex PCR was run with 60 Vbeta primers and 13 Jbeta primers. Repertoires were generated with immunoSEQ multiplex PCR, while TCRdb's copy carries only in-frame clones and drops some. The data contain approximately 100,000 clones, 79% of them singletons. Sample: PBMCs. The receptors come from a female donor in good health and CMV-seropositive.

The chain uses TRBV5-1 and TRBJ2-2; weak D call: TRBD1 (5 bases). V was trimmed by 4 bases and J by 0 bases, leaving 10 bases between them. This CDR3 has 15 residues. Germline CDR1 and CDR2: SGHRS and YFSETQ. CDR3 bases: TGCGCCAGCAGCACAGGCGCCACGAACACCGGGGAGCTGTTTTTT. It encodes CASSTGATNTGELFF.

The genes are TRBV5-6 and TRBJ1-1; 8 bases are shared with TRBD1. V shed 2 bases and J 4 bases; nucleotides not matched to a gene: 13. Per germline, CDR1 SGHDT and CDR2 YYEEEE. The CDR3 spans 17 residues. CDR3 region: CASSFWTGLNLGTEAFF. DNA of the CDR3: TGTGCCAGCAGCTTCTGGACAGGGCTAAATCTGGGCACTGAAGCTTTCTTT.

The chain has TRBV5-1 and TRBJ2-1; 10 bases fit TRBD2. The CDR3 is 15 amino acids. The V gene end was trimmed by 5 bases and the J gene end by 6 bases; junction bases not matched to a gene: 8. The germline V gene encodes CDR1 SGHRS and CDR2 YFSETQ. This CDR3 reads CASSPTSGRANEQFF. The CDR3 region has the DNA TGCGCCAGCAGTCCGACAAGCGGGAGGGCCAATGAGCAGTTCTTC.

The rearrangement joins TRBV30 to TRBJ2-1, with a possible D match to TRBD2 (5 bases). This CDR3 spans 12 amino acids. V was pared by 6 bases and J by 7 bases, with 13 bases between. CDR1 is GTSNPN, CDR2 SVGIG, per germline (reference sequence). CDR3: CACPRGVNEQFF. As DNA, the CDR3 is TGTGCCTGCCCCCGGGGAGTGAATGAGCAGTTCTTC.

The chain joins TRBV29-1 to TRBJ2-7, with 11 bases matching TRBD2. The germline CDR1 and CDR2 sequences are SQVTM and ANQGSEA. The V segment lost 1 base and the J segment 3 bases; nucleotides outside the gene matches: 2. The CDR3 loop spans 14 amino acids. CDR3 loop: CSVEGLAGNYEQYF. Here the CDR3 DNA reads TGCAGCGTTGAAGGACTAGCGGGGAACTACGAGCAGTACTTC.

V gene TRBV7-6 combines with J gene TRBJ2-5; 7 bases agree with TRBD2. J gave up 6 bases and V 0 bases, and 13 bases lay outside the gene matches. CDR1 is SGHVS and CDR2 is FNYEAQ in the germline V gene. The CDR3 has 17 amino acids. CDR3 sequence: CASSLATASREYKTQYF. In DNA, the CDR3 is TGTGCCAGCAGCTTAGCAACAGCCTCGCGGGAGTATAAGACCCAGTACTTC.

This chain joins TRBV2 and TRBJ1-5; 7 positions match TRBD1. Germline V gene data show CDR1 as SNHLY and CDR2 as FYNNEI. The CDR3 has 15 residues. V lost 4 bases to trimming and J lost 6 bases; unmatched junction nucleotides: 9. The CDR3 DNA reads TGTGCCAGCAGTGTGGACAGGTTATCTACTCAGCCCCAGCATTTT. Translation gives CASSVDRLSTQPQHF.

This rearrangement joins TRBV6-5 to TRBJ1-2; 8 bases match TRBD1. The CDR3 extends over 15 amino acids. Per germline, CDR1 MNHEY and CDR2 SVGAGI. V lost 5 bases, J lost 0 bases, and 5 bases stayed unmatched. CDR3 DNA sequence: TGTGCCAGCAGTCCCGACAGGGGCCCTAACTATGGCTACACCTTC. Translating it yields CASSPDRGPNYGYTF.

The rearrangement links TRBV30 to TRBJ1-5; D call uncertain. V was shortened by 2 bases and J by 9 bases, with 14 bases between the two germline ends. Germline-derived CDR1 and CDR2 are GTSNPN and SVGIG (reference sequence). This CDR3 has 13 residues. The CDR3 coding sequence is TGTGCCTGGAGTCGTTCAGCTCCGGGGCCCCAGCATTTT. Protein product: CAWSRSAPGPQHF. The full variable domain, its missing parts supplied by reference TRBV30 and TRBJ1-5, is SQTIHQWPATLVQPVGSPLSLECTVEGTSNPNLYWYRQAAGRGLQLLFYSVGIGQISSEVPQNLSASRPQDRQFILSSKKLLLSDSGFYLCAWSRSAPGPQHFGDGTRLSIL.

The chain links TRBV5-1 to TRBJ2-1, with TRBD1 matching 9 bases. Germline V CDR1 and CDR2: SGHRS, YFSETQ. V lost 0 bases and J lost 2; bases outside the gene matches: 0. The CDR3 has 15 amino acids. CDR3 nucleotides: TGCGCCAGCAGCTTGGGGACAGGGGCCTACAATGAGCAGTTCTTC. It encodes CASSLGTGAYNEQFF.

The table lists this clone with a count of one. The chain joins TRBV18 to TRBJ2-1, with TRBD2 identical over 12 bases. V lost 0 bases and J lost 7; bases outside the gene matches: 7. The CDR3 contains 17 residues. Germline V lookup: CDR1 KGHSH, CDR2 LQKENI. CDR3 in DNA: TGTGCCAGCTCACCACCGGCTCTAGCGGGGGGGCGTAATGAGCAGTTCTTC. It codes for CASSPPALAGGRNEQFF. The full variable domain, with the rest looked up from reference TRBV18 and TRBJ2-1, is NAGVMQNPRHLVRRRGQEARLRCSPMKGHSHVYWYRQLPEEGLKFMVYLQKENIIDESGMPKERFSAEFPKEGPSILRIQQVVRGDSAAYFCASSPPALAGGRNEQFFGPGTRLTVL.

V usage is TRBV11-2 and J usage is TRBJ2-2, with 7 positions matching TRBD2. V shed 1 base and J 2 bases; nucleotides not matched to a gene: 4. Germline CDR1 is SGHAT and CDR2 is FQNNGV. The CDR3 totals 16 residues. Here the CDR3 DNA reads TGTGCCAGCAGCTTAGCCAGCGGGAAAAACACCGGGGAGCTGTTTTTT. Amino acids: CASSLASGKNTGELFF.

The chain has TRBV7-9 and TRBJ1-1, with no clear D. The germline V and J ends were trimmed by 5 bases and 0 bases, with 16 bases remaining between them. Germline CDR1 reads SEHNR; CDR2 reads FQNEAQ (reference sequence). This CDR3 contains 16 residues. DNA for the CDR3: TGTGCCAGCAGCCCCACAACCCGACACCTGAACACTGAAGCTTTCTTT. This gives the protein CASSPTTRHLNTEAFF. The entire variable domain, with the rest obtained from reference TRBV7-9 and TRBJ1-1, is as follows: DTGVSQNPRHKITKRGQNVTFRCDPISEHNRLYWYRQTLGQGPEFLTYFQNEAQLEKSRLLSDRFSAERPKGSFSTLEIQRTEQGDSAMYLCASSPTTRHLNTEAFFGQGTRLTVV.

The chain links TRBV30 to TRBJ1-5, with D perhaps TRBD1 (6 bases). This CDR3 is 15 amino acids long. Germline assignment: CDR1 GTSNPN and CDR2 SVGIG (reference sequence). Trimming removed 0 bases at V and 3 bases at J, with 12 bases between. Here the CDR3 reads CAWSVRTVINQPQHF. CDR3 DNA: TGTGCCTGGAGTGTACGGACAGTGATCAATCAGCCCCAGCATTTT.

The rearrangement joins TRBV7-2 to TRBJ2-7; 8 bases agree with TRBD2. CDR1 is SGHTA and CDR2 is FQGNSA in the germline V gene. The trim removed 7 bases at V and 3 bases at J, leaving 8 bases unmatched. This CDR3 is 14 amino acids long. CDR3 in DNA: TGTGCCAGCACCCGGAGTAGCGGGGTCTACGAGCAGTACTTC. Its protein product is CASTRSSGVYEQYF.

In this sample, this clone turned up once. The V gene is TRBV5-1, the J gene TRBJ1-1, with D hard to call. Germline values: CDR1 SGHRS, CDR2 YFSETQ. There are 15 residues in the CDR3. V lost 0 bases, J lost 0 bases, and 9 bases lay in between. The DNA for the CDR3 is TGCGCCAGCAGCTTGGACGGGTTGGTGAACACTGAAGCTTTCTTT. Its translation is CASSLDGLVNTEAFF.

This clone was seen just once. The genes are TRBV7-8 and TRBJ2-1, with TRBD2 matching 11 bases. CDR1 and CDR2 (germline): SGHVS, FQNEAQ. Germline trimming cut 3 bases from V and 0 bases from J; bases unmatched to any gene: 13. The CDR3 loop spans 20 amino acids. CDR3 bases: TGTGCCAGCAGCTTCGGGGTAGCGGGGGGGCTAAACCCCTCCTACAATGAGCAGTTCTTC. Amino acid sequence: CASSFGVAGGLNPSYNEQFF.

The chain employs TRBV12-5 and TRBJ1-3; possibly TRBD1 for D (6 bases). The CDR3 contains 19 residues. V shed 4 bases and J shed 0 bases, with 22 bases lying between them. Germline V gene sequence: CDR1 LGHNT, CDR2 FRNRAP. CDR3 sequence reads: CASGSALGGARYSGNTIYF. The DNA of the CDR3 is TGTGCTAGTGGTTCCGCCTTGGGGGGGGCTCGGTACTCTGGAAACACCATATATTTT.

This clone was recorded a few times. This chain connects TRBV5-1 to TRBJ2-3; 8 bases line up with TRBD2. V trimming: 4 bases; J trimming: 0 bases; junction bases outside the gene matches: 7. Germline loops: CDR1 SGHRS, CDR2 YFSETQ. This CDR3 spans 16 amino acids. DNA of the CDR3: TGCGCCAGCAGCCCCGTAGCGGGGTTAAGCACAGATACGCAGTATTTT. Protein product: CASSPVAGLSTDTQYF.

CDR3 DNA: TGTGCCAGCAGCTTAGGGATGTCAGGTGGTAGGCATTTGAACACTGAAGCTTTCTTT. As protein: CASSLGMSGGRHLNTEAFF. The chain couples TRBV7-2 to TRBJ1-1, with unresolved D. V lost 1 base to trimming and J lost 0 bases, with 21 bases between them. CDR3 length: 19 amino acids. Germline V gene data show CDR1 as SGHTA and CDR2 as FQGNSA.

This chain uses TRBV5-4 with TRBJ1-5; 10 bases align to TRBD1. Germline V gene lookup returns CDR1 SGHNT and CDR2 YYREEE (reference sequence). CDR3 length: 14 residues. Trimming cost V 7 bases and J 7 bases; bases outside gene matches: 8. The CDR3 reads CASQDRGRGQPQHF. Written as DNA, the CDR3 is TGTGCCAGCCAAGACAGGGGGCGAGGCCAGCCCCAGCATTTT.

The rearrangement joins TRBV7-9 to TRBJ2-5, with a tentative D call TRBD1 (5 bases). The J call may be in error: the DNA end matches TRBJ2-7 better. The CDR3 sequence is 15 residues long. Germline V gives CDR1 SEHNR, CDR2 FQNEAQ (reference sequence). CDR3 bases: TGTGCCAGCAGCCCCTCAAGGGGTTCCCTGCACGAGCAGTACTTC. Its protein is CASSPSRGSLHEQYF.

This clone was detected only a few times. The CDR3 region has the DNA TGTGCCAGCTCACCACAGGGGGCGCAGAACAATGAGCAGTTCTTC. It codes for CASSPQGAQNNEQFF. The chain uses TRBV18 and TRBJ2-1; 7 nucleotides agree with TRBD1. Germline V lookup: CDR1 KGHSH, CDR2 LQKENI. V lost 1 base and J lost 5; bases outside the gene matches: 5. CDR3 size: 15 residues. Based on the CDR3 plus reference TRBV18 and TRBJ2-1, the full variable domain is NAGVMQNPRHLVRRRGQEARLRCSPMKGHSHVYWYRQLPEEGLKFMVYLQKENIIDESGMPKERFSAEFPKEGPSILRIQQVVRGDSAAYFCASSPQGAQNNEQFFGPGTRLTVL.

This clone was seen a handful of times. The chain employs TRBV5-1 and TRBJ2-1; 8 bases match TRBD2. The V gene end was trimmed by 2 bases and the J gene end by 1 base; junction bases not matched to a gene: 8. Germline V CDR1 and CDR2: SGHRS, YFSETQ. The CDR3 extends over 17 amino acids. Here the CDR3 DNA reads TGCGCCAGCAGCTTACCCTTAGCGGGAAGGTCCTACAATGAGCAGTTCTTC. This gives the protein CASSLPLAGRSYNEQFF.

As for this clone: Given the absence of the conserved phenylalanine or tryptophan at the CDR3 end, a read error is likely. CDR3 region: CASSQDRGVRGYTL. DNA for the CDR3: TGCGCCAGCAGCCAAGACCGGGGAGTCCGTGGCTACACCCTC. V gene TRBV4-3 combines with J gene TRBJ1-2; D is uncertain. V was shortened by 0 bases and J by 7 bases, with 12 bases between the two germline ends. The CDR3 runs to 14 residues. Germline loops: CDR1 LGHNA, CDR2 YSLEER.

The chain carries TRBV5-8 and TRBJ2-3; 9 bases are shared with TRBD1. Germline trimming cut 4 bases from V and 4 bases from J; bases unmatched to any gene: 13. Per germline, CDR1 SGHTS and CDR2 YDEGEE. The CDR3 loop spans 17 amino acids. The CDR3 loop reads CASSPGWGQGLADTQYF. CDR3 sequence (DNA): TGTGCCAGCAGCCCCGGATGGGGACAGGGTTTGGCAGATACGCAGTATTTT.

The V gene is TRBV19, the J gene TRBJ2-3; TRBD2 matches 10 bases. There are 17 residues in the CDR3. Germline values: CDR1 LNHDA, CDR2 SQIVND (reference sequence). V dropped 4 bases and J dropped 4; count of bases not matched to a gene: 11. DNA of the CDR3: TGTGCCAGTAGTACCCGGACTAGCGGTTTTGGGGCAGATACGCAGTATTTT. Amino acid sequence: CASSTRTSGFGADTQYF.

CDR3 loop: CSAQGYEQYF. Written as DNA, the CDR3 is TGCAGTGCCCAGGGCTACGAGCAGTACTTC. The chain links TRBV20-1 to TRBJ2-7, with D maybe TRBD1 (5 bases). The CDR3 contains 10 residues. Trimming took off 6 bases at V and 3 bases at J, with 6 bases between the two ends. Germline assignment: CDR1 DFQATT and CDR2 SNEGSKA (reference sequence).

The sample holds one count of this clone. V and J are TRBV6-6 and TRBJ1-1; 12 bases fit TRBD1. The CDR3 is 16 amino acids. CDR1 is MNHNY, CDR2 SVGAGI, per germline (reference sequence). J gave up 5 bases and V 8 bases, and 12 bases lay outside the gene matches. The CDR3: CASSRPGQGARTEAFF. The CDR3 nucleotides are TGTGCCAGCTCCCGCCCGGGACAGGGGGCGAGAACTGAAGCTTTCTTT.

The chain has TRBV27 and TRBJ1-4; perhaps TRBD1 as D (5 bases). CDR1 is MNHEY and CDR2 is SMNVEV in the germline V gene (reference sequence). The CDR3 is 14 amino acids. V lost 0 bases, J lost 7 bases, and 9 bases lay in between. The CDR3 DNA reads as TGTGCCAGCAGTTTATCAGGGGTGGGTGAAAAACTGTTTTTT. Protein product: CASSLSGVGEKLFF. Variable domain in full (rest from reference TRBV27 and TRBJ1-4): EAQVTQNPRYLITVTGKKLTVTCSQNMNHEYMSWYRQDPGLGLRQIYYSMNVEVTDKGDVPEGYKVSRKEKRNFPLILESPSPNQTSLYFCASSLSGVGEKLFFGSGTQLSVL.